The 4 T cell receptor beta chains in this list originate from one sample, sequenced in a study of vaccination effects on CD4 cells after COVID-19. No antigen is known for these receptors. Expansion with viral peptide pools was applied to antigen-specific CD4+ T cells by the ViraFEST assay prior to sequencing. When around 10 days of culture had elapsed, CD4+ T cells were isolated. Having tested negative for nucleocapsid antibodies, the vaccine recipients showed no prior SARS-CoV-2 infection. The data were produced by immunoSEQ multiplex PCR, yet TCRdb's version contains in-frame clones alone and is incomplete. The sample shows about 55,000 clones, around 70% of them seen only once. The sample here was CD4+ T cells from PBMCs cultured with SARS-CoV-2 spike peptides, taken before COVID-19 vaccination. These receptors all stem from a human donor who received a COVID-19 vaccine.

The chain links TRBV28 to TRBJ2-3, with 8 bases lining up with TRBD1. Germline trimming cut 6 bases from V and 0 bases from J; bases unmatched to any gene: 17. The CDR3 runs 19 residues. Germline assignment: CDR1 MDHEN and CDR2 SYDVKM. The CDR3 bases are TGTGCCAGCAGGCCTCGCCCCCGGAGGACAGGGAAGAGCACAGATACGCAGTATTTT. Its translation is CASRPRPRRTGKSTDTQYF.

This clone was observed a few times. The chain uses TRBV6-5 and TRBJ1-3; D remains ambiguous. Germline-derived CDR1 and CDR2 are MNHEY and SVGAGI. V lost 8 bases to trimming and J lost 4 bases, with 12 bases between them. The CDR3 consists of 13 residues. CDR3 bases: TGTGCCAGCCGCACCTCGGGAGGAAACACCATATATTTT. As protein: CASRTSGGNTIYF.

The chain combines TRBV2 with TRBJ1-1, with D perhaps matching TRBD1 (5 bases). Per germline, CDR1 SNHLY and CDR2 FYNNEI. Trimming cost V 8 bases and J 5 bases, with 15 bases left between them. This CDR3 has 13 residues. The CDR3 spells CASGTGLSTEAFF. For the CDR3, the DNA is TGTGCCAGCGGGACGGGCCTGAGTACTGAAGCTTTCTTT.

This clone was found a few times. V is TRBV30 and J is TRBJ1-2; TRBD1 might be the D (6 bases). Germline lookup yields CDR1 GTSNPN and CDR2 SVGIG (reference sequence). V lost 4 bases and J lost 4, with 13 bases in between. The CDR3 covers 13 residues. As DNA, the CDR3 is TGTGCCTGGACGTCCCGGACAGTCTATGGCTACACCTTC. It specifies CAWTSRTVYGYTF.